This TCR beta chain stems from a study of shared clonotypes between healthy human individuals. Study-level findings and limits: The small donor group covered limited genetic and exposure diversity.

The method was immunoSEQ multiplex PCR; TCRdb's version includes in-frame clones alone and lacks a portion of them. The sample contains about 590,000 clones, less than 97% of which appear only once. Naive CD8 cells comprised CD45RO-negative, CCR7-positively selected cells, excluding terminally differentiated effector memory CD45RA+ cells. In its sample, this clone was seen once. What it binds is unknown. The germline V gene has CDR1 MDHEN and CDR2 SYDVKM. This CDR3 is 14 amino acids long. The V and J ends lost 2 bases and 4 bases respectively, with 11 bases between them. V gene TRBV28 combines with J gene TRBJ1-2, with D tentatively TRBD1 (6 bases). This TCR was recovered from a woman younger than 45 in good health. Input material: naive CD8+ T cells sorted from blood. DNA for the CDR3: TGTGCCAGCAGTTTAATCGGACAGACCTATGGCTACACCTTC. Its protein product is CASSLIGQTYGYTF.